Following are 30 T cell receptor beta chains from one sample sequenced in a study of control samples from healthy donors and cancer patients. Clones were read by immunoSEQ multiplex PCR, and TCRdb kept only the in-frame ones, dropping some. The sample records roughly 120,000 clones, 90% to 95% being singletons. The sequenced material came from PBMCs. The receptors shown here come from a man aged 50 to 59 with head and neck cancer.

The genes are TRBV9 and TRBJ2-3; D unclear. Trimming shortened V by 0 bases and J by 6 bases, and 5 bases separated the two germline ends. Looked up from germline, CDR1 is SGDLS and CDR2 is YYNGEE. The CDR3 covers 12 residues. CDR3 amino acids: CASSVDRDTQYF. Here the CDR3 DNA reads TGTGCCAGCAGCGTAGATAGGGATACGCAGTATTTT.

The CDR3 sequence: CARSQVTEETQYF. DNA for the CDR3: TGTGCCAGAAGCCAAGTGACAGAAGAGACCCAGTACTTC. This chain connects TRBV5-3 to TRBJ2-5; TRBD1 might be the D (5 bases). TRBV5-3 is identified as an open reading frame with a role that is uncertain. V was clipped by 4 bases and J by 3 bases, with 10 bases between them. The CDR3 spans 13 residues.

CDR3 sequence: CASSLWTGGGNTIYF. CDR3 in DNA: TGTGCCAGCTCCCTATGGACAGGGGGTGGAAACACCATATATTTT. V is TRBV6-1 and J is TRBJ1-3; 10 nucleotides align to TRBD1. The CDR3 sequence is 15 residues long. Germline trimming cut 8 bases from V and 3 bases from J; bases unmatched to any gene: 7. From germline, CDR1 is MNHNS and CDR2 SASEGT.

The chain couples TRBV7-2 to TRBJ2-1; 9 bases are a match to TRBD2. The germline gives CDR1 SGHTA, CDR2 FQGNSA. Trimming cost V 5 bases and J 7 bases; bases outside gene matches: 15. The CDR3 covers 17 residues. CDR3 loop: CASSPRSSGGLSNEQFF. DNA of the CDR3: TGTGCCAGCAGCCCCCGCTCCAGCGGGGGGCTTTCGAATGAGCAGTTCTTC.

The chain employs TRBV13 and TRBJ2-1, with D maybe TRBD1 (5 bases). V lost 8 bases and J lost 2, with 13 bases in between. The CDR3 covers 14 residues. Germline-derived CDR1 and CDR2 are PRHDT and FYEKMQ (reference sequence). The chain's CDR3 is CASLDTSTYNEQFF. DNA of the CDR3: TGTGCCAGCCTGGACACATCGACCTACAATGAGCAGTTCTTC.

CDR3 loop: CASSEGEQYSNQPQHF. The CDR3 DNA reads TGTGCCAGCAGTGAAGGAGAACAATATAGCAATCAGCCCCAGCATTTT. The chain couples TRBV2 to TRBJ1-5; D remains unclear. The ends were cut back, 1 base at V and 0 bases at J, with 10 bases in the middle. Germline CDR1 reads SNHLY; CDR2 reads FYNNEI. The CDR3 contains 16 residues.

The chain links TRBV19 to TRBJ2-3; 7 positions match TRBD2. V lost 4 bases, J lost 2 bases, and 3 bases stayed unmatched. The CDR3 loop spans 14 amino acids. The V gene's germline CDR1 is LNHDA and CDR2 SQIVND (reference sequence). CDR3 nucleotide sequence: TGTGCCAGTAGTACGGCGGGGGTCACAGATACGCAGTATTTT. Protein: CASSTAGVTDTQYF. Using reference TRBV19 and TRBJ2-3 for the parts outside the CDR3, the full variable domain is DGGITQSPKYLFRKEGQNVTLSCEQNLNHDAMYWYRQDPGQGLRLIYYSQIVNDFQKGDIAEGYSVSREKKESFPLTVTSAQKNPTAFYLCASSTAGVTDTQYFGPGTRLTVL.

The CDR3 region has the DNA TGTGCCAGCAGCTTGTTATCGGGGGGGCTAACTGGAAACACCATATATTTT. Its translation: CASSLLSGGLTGNTIYF. The chain is built from TRBV5-8 and TRBJ1-3, with D possibly matching TRBD1 (6 bases). The germline V gene has CDR1 SGHTS and CDR2 YDEGEE. The CDR3 is 17 amino acids. The ends were cut back, 1 base at V and 2 bases at J, with 16 bases in the middle.

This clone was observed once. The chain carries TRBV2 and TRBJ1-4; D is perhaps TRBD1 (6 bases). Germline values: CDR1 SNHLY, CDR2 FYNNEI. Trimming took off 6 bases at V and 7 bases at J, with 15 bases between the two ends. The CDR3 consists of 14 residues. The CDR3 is CASSFTGLSEKLFF. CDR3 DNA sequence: TGTGCCAGCAGCTTTACAGGGTTAAGTGAAAAACTGTTTTTT.

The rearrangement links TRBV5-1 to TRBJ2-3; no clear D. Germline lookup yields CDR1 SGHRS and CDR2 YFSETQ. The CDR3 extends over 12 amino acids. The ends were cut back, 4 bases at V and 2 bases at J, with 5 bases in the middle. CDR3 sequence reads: CASSPYTDTQYF. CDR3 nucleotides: TGCGCCAGCAGCCCTTACACAGATACGCAGTATTTT.

The CDR3 DNA is TGTGCCAGCAGTAGGACAGGGACCTACGAGCAGTACTTC. Translation gives CASSRTGTYEQYF. This sequence joins TRBV6-5 and TRBJ2-7, with 8 bases matching TRBD1. The trim removed 5 bases at V and 2 bases at J, leaving 2 bases unmatched. The germline V gene has CDR1 MNHEY and CDR2 SVGAGI. The CDR3 has 13 amino acids.

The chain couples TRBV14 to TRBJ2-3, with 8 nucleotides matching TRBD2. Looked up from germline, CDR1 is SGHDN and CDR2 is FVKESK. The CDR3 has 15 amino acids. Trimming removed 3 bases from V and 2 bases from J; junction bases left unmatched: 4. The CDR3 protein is CASSQSGGFTDTQYF. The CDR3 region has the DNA TGTGCCAGCAGCCAGAGCGGGGGCTTCACAGATACGCAGTATTTT.

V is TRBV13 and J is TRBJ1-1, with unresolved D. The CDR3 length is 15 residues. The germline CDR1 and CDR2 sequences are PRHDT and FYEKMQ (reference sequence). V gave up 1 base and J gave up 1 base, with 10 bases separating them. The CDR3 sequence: CASSLAGIGNTEAFF. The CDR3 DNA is TGTGCCAGCAGCTTAGCTGGGATCGGGAACACTGAAGCTTTCTTT.

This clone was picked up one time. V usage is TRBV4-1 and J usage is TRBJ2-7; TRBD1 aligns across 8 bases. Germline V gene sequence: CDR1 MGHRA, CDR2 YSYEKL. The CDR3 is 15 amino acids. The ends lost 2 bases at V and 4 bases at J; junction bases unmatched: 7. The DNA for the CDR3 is TGCGCCAGCAGCCAAAGGGAGACAGGGGATTACGAGCAGTACTTC. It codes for CASSQRETGDYEQYF.

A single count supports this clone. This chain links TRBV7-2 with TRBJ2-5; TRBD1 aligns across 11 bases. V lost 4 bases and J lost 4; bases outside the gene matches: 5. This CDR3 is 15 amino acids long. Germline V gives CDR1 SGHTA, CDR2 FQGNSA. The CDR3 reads CASSWGQGDGETQYF. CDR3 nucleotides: TGTGCCAGCAGCTGGGGACAGGGGGACGGAGAGACCCAGTACTTC.

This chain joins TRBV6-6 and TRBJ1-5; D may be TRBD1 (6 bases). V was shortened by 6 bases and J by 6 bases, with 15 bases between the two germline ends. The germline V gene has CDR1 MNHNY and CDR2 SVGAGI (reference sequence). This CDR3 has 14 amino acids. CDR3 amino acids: CASRQQGTRQPQHF. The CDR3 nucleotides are TGTGCCAGCAGGCAACAGGGAACCCGTCAGCCCCAGCATTTT.

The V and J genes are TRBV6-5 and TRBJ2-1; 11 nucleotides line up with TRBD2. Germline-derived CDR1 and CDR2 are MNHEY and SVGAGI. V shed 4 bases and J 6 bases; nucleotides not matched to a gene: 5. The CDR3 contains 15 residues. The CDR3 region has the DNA TGTGCCAGCAGTTTGGGGGGACTAGCGGTCAATGAGCAGTTCTTC. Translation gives CASSLGGLAVNEQFF.

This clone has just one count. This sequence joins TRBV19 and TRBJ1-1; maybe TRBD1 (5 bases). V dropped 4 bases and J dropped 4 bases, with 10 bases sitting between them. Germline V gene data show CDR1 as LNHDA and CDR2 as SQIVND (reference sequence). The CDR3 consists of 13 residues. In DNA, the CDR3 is TGTGCCAGTAGTAATCGGGGGATCACTGAAGCTTTCTTT. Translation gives CASSNRGITEAFF.

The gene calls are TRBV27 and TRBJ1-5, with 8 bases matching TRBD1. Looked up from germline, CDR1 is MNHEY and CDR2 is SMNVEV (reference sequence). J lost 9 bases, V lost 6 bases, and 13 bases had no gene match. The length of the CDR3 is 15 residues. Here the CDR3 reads CASSPDRAGERPQHF. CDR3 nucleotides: TGTGCCAGCAGCCCGGACAGGGCAGGCGAGAGGCCCCAGCATTTT.

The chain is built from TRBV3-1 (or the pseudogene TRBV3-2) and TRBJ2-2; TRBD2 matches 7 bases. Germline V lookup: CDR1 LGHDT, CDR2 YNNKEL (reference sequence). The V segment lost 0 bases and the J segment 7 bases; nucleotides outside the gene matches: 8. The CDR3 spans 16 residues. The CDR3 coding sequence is TGTGCCAGCAGCCAAGAGGGAGGGGCCAGAAGCGGGGAGCTGTTTTTT. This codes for CASSQEGGARSGELFF.

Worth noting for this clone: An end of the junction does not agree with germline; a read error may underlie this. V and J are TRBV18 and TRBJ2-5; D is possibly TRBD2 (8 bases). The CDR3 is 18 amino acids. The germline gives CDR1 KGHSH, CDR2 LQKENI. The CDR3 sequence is CTSSPQSGTAFRGGTQYF. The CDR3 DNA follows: TGTACCAGCTCACCGCAATCCGGGACAGCGTTTCGGGGGGGGACCCAGTACTTC.

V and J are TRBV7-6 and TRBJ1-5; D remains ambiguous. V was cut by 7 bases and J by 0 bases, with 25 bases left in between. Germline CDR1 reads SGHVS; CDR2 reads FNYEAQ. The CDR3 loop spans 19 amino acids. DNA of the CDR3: TGTGCCAGCATCTTGCTTGTTTCCACCGATACAGATAGCAATCAGCCCCAGCATTTT. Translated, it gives CASILLVSTDTDSNQPQHF.

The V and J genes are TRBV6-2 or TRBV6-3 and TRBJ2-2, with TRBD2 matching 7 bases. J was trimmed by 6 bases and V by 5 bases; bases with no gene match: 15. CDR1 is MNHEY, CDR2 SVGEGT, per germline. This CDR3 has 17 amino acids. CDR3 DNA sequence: TGTGCCAGCAGTACCCCGAGTAAGGGACTAAACCCCGGGGAGCTGTTTTTT. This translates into CASSTPSKGLNPGELFF.

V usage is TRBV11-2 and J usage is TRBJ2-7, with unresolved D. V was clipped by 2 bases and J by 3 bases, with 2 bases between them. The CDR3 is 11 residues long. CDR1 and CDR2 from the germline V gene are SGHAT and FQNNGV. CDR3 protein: CASSLNYEQYF. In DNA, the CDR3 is TGTGCCAGCAGCTTAAACTACGAGCAGTACTTC.

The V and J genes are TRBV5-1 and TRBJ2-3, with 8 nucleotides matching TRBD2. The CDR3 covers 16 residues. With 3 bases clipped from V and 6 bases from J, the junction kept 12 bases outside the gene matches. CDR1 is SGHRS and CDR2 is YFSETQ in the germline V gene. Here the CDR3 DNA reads TGCGCCAGCAGCTGGGGTCTGCGGGGGGCCAGGGATACGCAGTATTTT. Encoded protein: CASSWGLRGARDTQYF.

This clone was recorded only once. CDR3 residues: CASSWSGWDTEAFF. In DNA form, the CDR3 reads TGTGCCAGCAGTTGGTCAGGGTGGGACACTGAAGCTTTCTTT. This chain joins TRBV7-9 and TRBJ1-1, with D maybe TRBD1 (5 bases). Germline CDR1 SEHNR, CDR2 FQNEAQ (reference sequence). Trimming took off 6 bases at V and 3 bases at J, with 14 bases between the two ends. The CDR3 consists of 14 residues.

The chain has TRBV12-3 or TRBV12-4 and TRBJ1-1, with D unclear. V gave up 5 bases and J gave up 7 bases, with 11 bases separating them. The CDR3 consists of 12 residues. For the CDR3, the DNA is TGTGCCAGCAGTCTATACTTGTTTGAAGCTTTCTTT. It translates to CASSLYLFEAFF.

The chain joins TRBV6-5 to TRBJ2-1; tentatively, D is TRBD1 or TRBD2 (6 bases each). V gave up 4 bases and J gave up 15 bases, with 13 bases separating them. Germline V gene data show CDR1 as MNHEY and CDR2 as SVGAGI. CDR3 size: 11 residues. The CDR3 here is CASSSGGRWFF. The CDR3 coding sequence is TGTGCCAGCAGTTCCGGGGGCAGGTGGTTCTTC.

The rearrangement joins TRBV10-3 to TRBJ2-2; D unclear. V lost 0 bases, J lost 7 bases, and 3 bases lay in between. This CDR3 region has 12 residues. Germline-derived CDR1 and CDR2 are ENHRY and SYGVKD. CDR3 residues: CAISESVGELFF. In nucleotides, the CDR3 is TGTGCCATCAGTGAGTCGGTCGGGGAGCTGTTTTTT.

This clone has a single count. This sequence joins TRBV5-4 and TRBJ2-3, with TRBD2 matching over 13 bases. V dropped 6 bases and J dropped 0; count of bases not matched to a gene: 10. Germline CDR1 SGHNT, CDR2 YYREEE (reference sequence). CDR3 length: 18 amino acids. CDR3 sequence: CASTHGTSGVPSTDTQYF. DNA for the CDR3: TGTGCCAGCACCCACGGGACTAGCGGGGTTCCTAGCACAGATACGCAGTATTTT.